What follows describes a single T cell receptor beta chain. CDR3 length: 15 amino acids. Germline V CDR1 and CDR2: LNHDA, SQIVND (reference sequence). Trimming took 5 bases from V and 2 from J; bases not matched to a gene: 4. These data come from a study of memory CD8 T cells in hepatitis C reinfection. The time point: pre-reinfection, 55 to 20 weeks before reinfection detection. No in vitro expansion preceded TCR sequencing of the sorted cells. The table came from immunoSEQ multiplex PCR; TCRdb's copy has only in-frame clones and leaves some out. Of just over 50,000 clones listed, 89% are singletons. This TCR derives from a young man with hepatitis C virus infection. The chain recombines TRBV19 with TRBJ2-5, with TRBD2 matching over 11 bases. Input material: naive CD8+ T cells sorted from blood. The CDR3: CASSATSGIQETQYF. CDR3 sequence (DNA): TGTGCCAGTAGTGCGACTAGCGGGATTCAAGAGACCCAGTACTTC.